This T cell receptor (beta chain) was sequenced for a study of CD8 T cells in ankylosing spondylitis. Making use of molecular barcodes, quantitative 5'-RACE generated TCR beta libraries. TCRdb re-called the 5' RACE reads through MiXCR, storing one row per CDR3 protein. Among 200,000 to 250,000 distinct CDR3 sequences listed, more than 5.5% were seen once. This clonotype was counted many times. Its matching antigen is unknown. Germline values: CDR1 MNHEY, CDR2 SMNVEV (reference sequence). The CDR3 totals 15 residues. The trim removed 5 bases at V and 0 bases at J, leaving 4 bases unmatched. Study outcomes and limitations: The authors reported significant enrichment of disease-linked clones in matched ankylosing spondylitis synovial fluid. Peripheral blood samples showed relatively rare disease-linked clones, and these clones were CD8+. Some motif variants had been reported before (in reactive arthritis synovial fluid and blood). Blood of patients with ankylosing spondylitis appeared to be characterized by a TCR beta motif of several highly homologous variants.

The chain links TRBV27 to TRBJ1-5, with 7 nucleotides matching TRBD1. Sequences were obtained from blood, either unsorted or a sorted T cell fraction (not recorded which). This receptor was taken from a male donor with ankylosing spondylitis. The CDR3 reads CASSTQGFSNQPQHF. The CDR3 DNA reads TGTGCCAGCAGTACACAGGGGTTTAGCAATCAGCCCCAGCATTTT.